The 9 T cell receptor beta chains below come from one sample, sequenced in a study of tumor-infiltrating lymphocytes in localized non-small cell lung cancer. The repertoire was sequenced with immunoSEQ multiplex PCR; TCRdb's copy has only in-frame clones and lacks some. The sample has about 3,300 clones; about 46% are singletons. The specimen was uninvolved lung tissue not adjacent to the tumor. Receptor source: a human donor with non-small cell lung cancer.

This clone turned up a few times. V and J are TRBV7-2 and TRBJ1-2; 8 bases map to TRBD1. The CDR3 extends over 14 amino acids. Looked up from germline, CDR1 is SGHTA and CDR2 is FQGNSA. Trimming took 6 bases from V and 6 from J; bases not matched to a gene: 9. The CDR3, as DNA: TGTGCCAGCAGTCGTCCAGGGGGCGTCGATGGCTACACCTTC. This codes for CASSRPGGVDGYTF.

The V call is TRBV9, the J call TRBJ2-3; D perhaps matches TRBD1 (5 bases). The CDR3 consists of 16 residues. Germline V lookup: CDR1 SGDLS, CDR2 YYNGEE. Trimming removed 0 bases at V and 2 bases at J, with 13 bases between. The CDR3 DNA sequence: TGTGCCAGCAGCGTAGCAGGGCATTCACTCACAGATACGCAGTATTTT. This codes for CASSVAGHSLTDTQYF.

The chain carries TRBV7-6 and TRBJ2-2; D is uncertain. CDR3 length: 13 amino acids. Trimming shortened V by 2 bases and J by 5 bases, and 6 bases separated the two germline ends. Germline values: CDR1 SGHVS, CDR2 FNYEAQ. This chain's CDR3 is CASSLLLTGELFF. The CDR3 DNA reads TGTGCCAGCAGCTTACTCTTAACCGGGGAGCTGTTTTTT.

The chain is built from TRBV9 and TRBJ2-6, with D possibly matching TRBD1 (5 bases). The length of the CDR3 is 15 residues. V gave up 5 bases and J gave up 2 bases, with 11 bases separating them. Germline CDR1 and CDR2: SGDLS and YYNGEE. The CDR3 DNA is TGTGCCAGCAGTGGTTGGGGCCCTGGGGCCAACGTCCTGACTTTC. This sequence encodes CASSGWGPGANVLTF. Full variable domain (missing parts from reference TRBV9 and TRBJ2-6): DSGVTQTPKHLITATGQRVTLRCSPRSGDLSVYWYQQSLDQGLQFLIQYYNGEERAKGNILERFSAQQFPDLHSELNLSSLELGDSALYFCASSGWGPGANVLTFGAGSRLTVL.

The chain employs TRBV6-5 and TRBJ1-2; D is possibly TRBD1 (5 bases). The CDR3 is made up of 14 amino acids. With 6 bases removed from V and 5 bases from J, the gap between germline ends came to 16 bases. Germline V gene sequence: CDR1 MNHEY, CDR2 SVGAGI. CDR3 amino acids: CASSNQGGSYGYTF. The CDR3 DNA reads TGTGCCAGCAGCAACCAGGGAGGGTCGTATGGCTACACCTTC.

V is TRBV11-2 and J is TRBJ1-1; a possible D gene is TRBD1 (5 bases). V was cut by 5 bases and J by 8 bases, with 12 bases left in between. The V gene's germline CDR1 is SGHAT and CDR2 FQNNGV. This CDR3 has 12 amino acids. The CDR3 nucleotides are TGTGCCAGCAGCCCGGGGACCGTCGAAGCTTTCTTT. This codes for CASSPGTVEAFF.

This clone has just a few counts. The chain links TRBV4-1 to TRBJ1-1; D unclear. Trimming pared 0 bases from V and 1 base from J, leaving 6 bases between. The CDR3 extends over 14 amino acids. CDR1 MGHRA and CDR2 YSYEKL come from the germline V gene. The CDR3 spells CASSQDAQNTEAFF. CDR3 DNA sequence: TGCGCCAGCAGCCAAGATGCCCAGAACACTGAAGCTTTCTTT.

This clone has only a few counts. The chain couples TRBV28 to TRBJ2-5; D tentatively reads TRBD1 or TRBD2 (6 bases each). The CDR3 totals 16 residues. The ends were cut back, 2 bases at V and 2 bases at J, with 15 bases in the middle. In germline, CDR1 is MDHEN, CDR2 SYDVKM. The CDR3 region has the DNA TGTGCCAGCAGTTTAATGGGCGGGACACCACAAGAGACCCAGTACTTC. Its protein is CASSLMGGTPQETQYF.

J is TRBJ2-7 and V is TRBV7-5; TRBD1, as called in the table, went unchecked against the DNA. TRBV7-5 is tagged as a pseudogene. The CDR3 is 15 amino acids. Here the CDR3 DNA reads TGTGTCAGAAGCCACGAAAGGACAGGGCCCTACGAGCAGTACGTC. It encodes CVRSHERTGPYEQYV.